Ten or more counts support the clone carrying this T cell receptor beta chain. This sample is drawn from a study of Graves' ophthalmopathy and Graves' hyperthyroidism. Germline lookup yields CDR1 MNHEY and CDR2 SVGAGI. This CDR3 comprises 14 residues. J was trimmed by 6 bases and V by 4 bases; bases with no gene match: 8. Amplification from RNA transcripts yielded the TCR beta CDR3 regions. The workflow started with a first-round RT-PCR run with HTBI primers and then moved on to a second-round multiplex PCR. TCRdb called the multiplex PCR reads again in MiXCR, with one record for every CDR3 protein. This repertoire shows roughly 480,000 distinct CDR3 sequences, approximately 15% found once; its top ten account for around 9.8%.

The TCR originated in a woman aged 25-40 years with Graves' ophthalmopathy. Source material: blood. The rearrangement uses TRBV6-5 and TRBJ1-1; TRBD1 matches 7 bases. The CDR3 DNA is TGTGCCAGCAGTTCGTATAGAACAGGGGCTGAAGCTTTCTTT. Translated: CASSSYRTGAEAFF.